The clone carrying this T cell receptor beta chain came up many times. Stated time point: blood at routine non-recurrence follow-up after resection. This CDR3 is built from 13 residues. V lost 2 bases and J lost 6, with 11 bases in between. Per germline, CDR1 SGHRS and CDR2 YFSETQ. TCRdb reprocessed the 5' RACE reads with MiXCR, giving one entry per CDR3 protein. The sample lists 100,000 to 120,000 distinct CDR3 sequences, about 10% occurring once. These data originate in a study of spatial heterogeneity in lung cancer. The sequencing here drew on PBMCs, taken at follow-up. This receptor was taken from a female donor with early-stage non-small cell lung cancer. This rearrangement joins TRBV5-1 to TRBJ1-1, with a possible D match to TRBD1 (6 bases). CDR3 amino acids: CASSFGTLAEAFF. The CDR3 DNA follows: TGCGCCAGCAGCTTCGGGACATTAGCTGAAGCTTTCTTT.